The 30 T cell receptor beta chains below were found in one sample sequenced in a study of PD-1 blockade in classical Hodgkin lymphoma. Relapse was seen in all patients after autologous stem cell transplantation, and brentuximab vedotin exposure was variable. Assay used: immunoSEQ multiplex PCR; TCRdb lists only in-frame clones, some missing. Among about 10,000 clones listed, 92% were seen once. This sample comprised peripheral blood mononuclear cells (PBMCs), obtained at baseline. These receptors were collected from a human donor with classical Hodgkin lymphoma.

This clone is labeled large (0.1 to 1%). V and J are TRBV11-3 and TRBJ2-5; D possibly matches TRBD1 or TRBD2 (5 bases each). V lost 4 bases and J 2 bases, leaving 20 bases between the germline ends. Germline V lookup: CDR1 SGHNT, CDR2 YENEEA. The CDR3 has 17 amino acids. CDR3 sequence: CASSWRPGTGTQETQYF. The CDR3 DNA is TGTGCCAGCAGCTGGCGACCGGGGACGGGAACTCAAGAGACCCAGTACTTC.

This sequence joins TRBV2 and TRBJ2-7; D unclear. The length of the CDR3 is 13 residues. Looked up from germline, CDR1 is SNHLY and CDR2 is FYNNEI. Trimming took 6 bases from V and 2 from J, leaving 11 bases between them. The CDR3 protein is CASSIQTPYEQYF. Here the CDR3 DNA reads TGTGCCAGCAGCATACAGACCCCCTACGAGCAGTACTTC.

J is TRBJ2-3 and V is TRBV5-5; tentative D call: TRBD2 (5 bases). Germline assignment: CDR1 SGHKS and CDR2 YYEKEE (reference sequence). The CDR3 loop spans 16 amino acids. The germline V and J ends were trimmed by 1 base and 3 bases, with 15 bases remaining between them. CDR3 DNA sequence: TGTGCCAGCAGCTTGAGCCCGGGAATTCAAACAGATACGCAGTATTTT. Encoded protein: CASSLSPGIQTDTQYF.

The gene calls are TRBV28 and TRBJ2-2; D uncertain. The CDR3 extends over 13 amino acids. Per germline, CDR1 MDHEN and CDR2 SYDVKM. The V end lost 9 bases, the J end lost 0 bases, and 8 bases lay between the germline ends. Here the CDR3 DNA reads TGTGCCAGTCCGGACGCGAACACCGGGGAGCTGTTTTTT. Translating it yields CASPDANTGELFF.

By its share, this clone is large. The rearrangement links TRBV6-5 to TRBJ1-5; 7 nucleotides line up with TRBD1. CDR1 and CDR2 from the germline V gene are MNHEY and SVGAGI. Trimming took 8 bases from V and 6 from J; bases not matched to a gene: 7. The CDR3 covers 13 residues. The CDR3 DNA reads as TGTGCCAGCGGGTCGGACAGGACTCAGCCCCAGCATTTT. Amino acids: CASGSDRTQPQHF.

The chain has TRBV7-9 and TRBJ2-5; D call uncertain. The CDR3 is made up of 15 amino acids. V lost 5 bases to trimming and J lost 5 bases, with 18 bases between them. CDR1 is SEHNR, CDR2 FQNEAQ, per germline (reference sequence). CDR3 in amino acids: CASSTILGIKETQYF. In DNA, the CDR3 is TGTGCCAGCAGCACAATACTGGGGATCAAGGAGACCCAGTACTTC.

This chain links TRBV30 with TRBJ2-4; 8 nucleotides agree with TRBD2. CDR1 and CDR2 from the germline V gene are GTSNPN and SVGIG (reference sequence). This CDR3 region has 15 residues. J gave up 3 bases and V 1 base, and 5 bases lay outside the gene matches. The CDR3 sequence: CAWSGAGGVKNIQYF. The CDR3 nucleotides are TGTGCCTGGAGTGGGGCGGGAGGCGTCAAAAACATTCAGTACTTC.

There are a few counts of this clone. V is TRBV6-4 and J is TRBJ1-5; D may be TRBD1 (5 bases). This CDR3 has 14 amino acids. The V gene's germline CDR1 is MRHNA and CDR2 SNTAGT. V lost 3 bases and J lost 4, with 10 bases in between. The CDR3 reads CASSETGGNQPQHF. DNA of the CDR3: TGTGCCAGCAGTGAAACAGGAGGTAATCAGCCCCAGCATTTT.

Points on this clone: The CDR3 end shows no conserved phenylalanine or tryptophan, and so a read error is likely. The CDR3: CASSDSESTGELFS. The DNA of the CDR3 is TGTGCCAGCAGTGACTCGGAGAGCACCGGGGAGCTGTTTTCT. This rearrangement joins TRBV6-4 to TRBJ2-2; D is ambiguous. Germline V lookup: CDR1 MRHNA, CDR2 SNTAGT. This CDR3 is built from 14 residues. Trimming pared 0 bases from V and 4 bases from J, leaving 6 bases between.

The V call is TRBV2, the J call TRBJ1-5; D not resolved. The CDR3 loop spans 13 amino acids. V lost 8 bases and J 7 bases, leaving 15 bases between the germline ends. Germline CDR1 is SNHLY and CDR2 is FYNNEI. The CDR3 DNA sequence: TGTGCCAGCCGAGACTCCGGCGGGCAGCCCCAGCATTTT. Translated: CASRDSGGQPQHF. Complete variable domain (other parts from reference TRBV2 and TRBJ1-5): EPEVTQTPSHQVTQMGQEVILRCVPISNHLYFYWYRQILGQKVEFLVSFYNNEISEKSEIFDDQFSVERPDGSNFTLKIRSTKLEDSAMYFCASRDSGGQPQHFGDGTRLSIL.

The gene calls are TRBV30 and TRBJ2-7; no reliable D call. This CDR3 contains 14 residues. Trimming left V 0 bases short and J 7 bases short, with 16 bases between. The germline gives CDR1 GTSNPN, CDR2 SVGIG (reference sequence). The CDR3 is CAWSVVPQLREQYF. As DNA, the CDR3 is TGTGCCTGGAGTGTAGTGCCTCAACTCCGGGAGCAGTACTTC.

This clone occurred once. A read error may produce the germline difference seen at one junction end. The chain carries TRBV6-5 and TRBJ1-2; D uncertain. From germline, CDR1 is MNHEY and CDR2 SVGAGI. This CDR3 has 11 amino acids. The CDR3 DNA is TGTGCCAGCAGTTACCGTGGGTTGACAAGCTTC. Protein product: CASSYRGLTSF.

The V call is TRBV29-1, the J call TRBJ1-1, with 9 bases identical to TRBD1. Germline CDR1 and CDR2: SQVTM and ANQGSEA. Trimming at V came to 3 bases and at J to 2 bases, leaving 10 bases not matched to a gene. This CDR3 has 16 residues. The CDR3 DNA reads TGCAGCGTTGATAGGGACAGGGTCTTCGTTAACACTGAAGCTTTCTTT. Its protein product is CSVDRDRVFVNTEAFF.

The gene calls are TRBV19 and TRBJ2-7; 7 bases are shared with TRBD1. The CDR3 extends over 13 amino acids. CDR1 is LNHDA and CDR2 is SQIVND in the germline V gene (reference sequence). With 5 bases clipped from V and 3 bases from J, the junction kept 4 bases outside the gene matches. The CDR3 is CASSGSGGYEQYF. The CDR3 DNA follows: TGTGCCAGTAGTGGGTCAGGGGGCTACGAGCAGTACTTC.

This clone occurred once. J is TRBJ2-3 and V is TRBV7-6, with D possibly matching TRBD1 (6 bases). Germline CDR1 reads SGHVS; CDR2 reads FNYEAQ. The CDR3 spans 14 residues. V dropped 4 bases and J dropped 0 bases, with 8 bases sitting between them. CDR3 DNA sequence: TGTGCCAGCAGCTACAGGGTTAGCACAGATACGCAGTATTTT. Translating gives CASSYRVSTDTQYF.

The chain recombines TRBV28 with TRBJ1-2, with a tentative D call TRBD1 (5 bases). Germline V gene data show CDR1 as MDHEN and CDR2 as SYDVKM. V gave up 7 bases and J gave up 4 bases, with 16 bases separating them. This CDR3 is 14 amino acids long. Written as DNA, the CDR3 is TGTGCCAGCATTGTAGGGGCAGGACTCTATGGCTACACCTTC. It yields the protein CASIVGAGLYGYTF.

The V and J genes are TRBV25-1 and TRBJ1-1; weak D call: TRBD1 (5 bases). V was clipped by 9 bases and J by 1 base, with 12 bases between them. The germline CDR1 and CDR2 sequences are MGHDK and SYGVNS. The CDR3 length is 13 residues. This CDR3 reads CASRDGWNTEAFF. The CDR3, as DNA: TGTGCCAGTAGGGACGGTTGGAACACTGAAGCTTTCTTT.

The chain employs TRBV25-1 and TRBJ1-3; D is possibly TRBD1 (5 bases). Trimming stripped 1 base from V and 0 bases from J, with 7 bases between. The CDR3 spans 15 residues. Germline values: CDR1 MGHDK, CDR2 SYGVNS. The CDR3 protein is CASSESGASGNTIYF. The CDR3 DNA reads TGTGCCAGCAGTGAATCTGGGGCCTCTGGAAACACCATATATTTT.

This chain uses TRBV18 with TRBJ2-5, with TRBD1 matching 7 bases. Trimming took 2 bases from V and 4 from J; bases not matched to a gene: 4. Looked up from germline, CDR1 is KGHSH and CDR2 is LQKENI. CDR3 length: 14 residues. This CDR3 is CASSPSRDRETQYF. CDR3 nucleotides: TGTGCCAGCTCACCAAGCCGGGACAGAGAGACCCAGTACTTC.

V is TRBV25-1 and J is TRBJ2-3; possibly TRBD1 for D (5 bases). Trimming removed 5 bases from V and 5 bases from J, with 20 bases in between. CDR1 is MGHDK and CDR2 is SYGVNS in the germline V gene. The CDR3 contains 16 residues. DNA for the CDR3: TGTGCCAGCAGTTCAACTGGACCTCTGCAGGGAGATACGCAGTATTTT. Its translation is CASSSTGPLQGDTQYF.

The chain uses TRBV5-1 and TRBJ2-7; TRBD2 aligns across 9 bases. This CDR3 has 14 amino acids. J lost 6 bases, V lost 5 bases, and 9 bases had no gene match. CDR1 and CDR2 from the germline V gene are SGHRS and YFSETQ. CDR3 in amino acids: CASSPPGTSSEQYF. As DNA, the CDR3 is TGCGCCAGCAGTCCACCCGGGACTAGCAGCGAGCAGTACTTC.

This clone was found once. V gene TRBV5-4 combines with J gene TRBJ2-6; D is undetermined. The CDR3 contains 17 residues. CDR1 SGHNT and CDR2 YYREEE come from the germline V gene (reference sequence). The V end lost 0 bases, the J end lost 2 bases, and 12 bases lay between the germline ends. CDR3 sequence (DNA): TGTGCCAGCAGCTTGGCAAACTCAGGTGCTGGGGCCAACGTCCTGACTTTC. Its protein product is CASSLANSGAGANVLTF.

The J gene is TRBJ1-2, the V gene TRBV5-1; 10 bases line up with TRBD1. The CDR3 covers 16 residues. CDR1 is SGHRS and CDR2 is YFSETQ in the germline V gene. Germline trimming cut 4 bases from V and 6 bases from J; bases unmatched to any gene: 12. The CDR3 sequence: CASSGGQGRGRDGYTF. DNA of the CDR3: TGCGCCAGCAGCGGGGGACAGGGGAGAGGTAGGGATGGCTACACCTTC.

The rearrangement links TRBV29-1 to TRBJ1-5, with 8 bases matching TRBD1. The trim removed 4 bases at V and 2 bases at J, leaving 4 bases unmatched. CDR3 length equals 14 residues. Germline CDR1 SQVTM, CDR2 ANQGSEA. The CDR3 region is CSVGTGGGNQPQHF. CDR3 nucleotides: TGCAGCGTTGGTACAGGGGGGGGCAATCAGCCCCAGCATTTT.

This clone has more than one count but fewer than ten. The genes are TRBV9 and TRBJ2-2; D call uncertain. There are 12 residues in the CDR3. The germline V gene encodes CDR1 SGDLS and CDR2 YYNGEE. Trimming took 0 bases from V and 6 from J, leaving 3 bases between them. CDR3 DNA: TGTGCCAGCAGCGTAGGGTCCGGGGAGCTGTTTTTT. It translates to CASSVGSGELFF.

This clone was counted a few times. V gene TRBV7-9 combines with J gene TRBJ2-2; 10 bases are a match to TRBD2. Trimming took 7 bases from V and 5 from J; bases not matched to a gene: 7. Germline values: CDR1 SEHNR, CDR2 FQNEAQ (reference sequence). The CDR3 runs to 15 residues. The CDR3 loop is CASTGKREGTGELFF. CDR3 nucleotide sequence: TGTGCCAGCACCGGAAAGCGGGAGGGAACCGGGGAGCTGTTTTTT.

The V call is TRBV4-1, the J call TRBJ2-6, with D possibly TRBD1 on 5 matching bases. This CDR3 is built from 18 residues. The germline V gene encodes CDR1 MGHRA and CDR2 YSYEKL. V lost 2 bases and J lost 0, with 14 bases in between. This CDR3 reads CASSQPRGTNSGANVLTF. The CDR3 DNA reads TGCGCCAGCAGCCAACCTAGGGGCACCAACTCTGGGGCCAACGTCCTGACTTTC.

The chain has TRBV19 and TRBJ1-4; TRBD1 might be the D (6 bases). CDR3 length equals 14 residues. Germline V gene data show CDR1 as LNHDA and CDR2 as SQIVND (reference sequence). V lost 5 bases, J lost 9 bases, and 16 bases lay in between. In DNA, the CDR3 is TGTGCCAGTAGTTTTGGGGGCGCACAGAAAAAACTGTTTTTT. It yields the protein CASSFGGAQKKLFF.

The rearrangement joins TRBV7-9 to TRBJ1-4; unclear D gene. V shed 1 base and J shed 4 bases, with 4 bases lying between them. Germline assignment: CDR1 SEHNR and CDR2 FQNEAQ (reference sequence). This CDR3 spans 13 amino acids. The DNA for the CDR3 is TGTGCCAGCAGCTTAGGGATTAATGAAAAACTGTTTTTT. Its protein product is CASSLGINEKLFF.

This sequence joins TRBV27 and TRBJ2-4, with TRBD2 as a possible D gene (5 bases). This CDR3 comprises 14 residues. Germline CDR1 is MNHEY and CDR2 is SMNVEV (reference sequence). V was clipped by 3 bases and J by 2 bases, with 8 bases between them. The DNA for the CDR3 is TGTGCCAGCAGTTTTGGACTGACCAAAAACATTCAGTACTTC. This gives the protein CASSFGLTKNIQYF.